Below, 25 T cell receptor beta chains from the same sample are listed, as sequenced in a study of blood T cell repertoires in COVID-19. TCRdb keeps only in-frame clones here, not all; method: immunoSEQ multiplex PCR. The table shows fewer than 300,000 clones, with 84% occurring only once. Specimen: peripheral blood. The receptors stem from a person aged 70 to 80 with COVID-19, enrolled during active disease.

The chain links TRBV11-3 to TRBJ2-5; the match to TRBD2 covers 9 bases. The CDR3 runs to 17 residues. The germline CDR1 and CDR2 sequences are SGHNT and YENEEA. With V trimmed by 8 bases and J by 2 bases, 15 bases remained unmatched. In DNA form, the CDR3 reads TGTGCCAGCGCCATCGGCGGCGGGGGGGTGTTTCAAGAGACCCAGTACTTC. It translates to CASAIGGGGVFQETQYF.

The J gene is TRBJ2-2, the V gene TRBV5-8; 9 bases fit TRBD1. Trimming at V came to 0 bases and at J to 4 bases, leaving 1 base not matched to a gene. Germline CDR1 SGHTS, CDR2 YDEGEE. CDR3 length: 15 residues. The CDR3 reads CASSLGTGVTGELFF. In DNA, the CDR3 is TGTGCCAGCAGCTTGGGGACAGGGGTCACCGGGGAGCTGTTTTTT.

The chain is built from TRBV6-5 and TRBJ1-4, with a possible D match to TRBD1 (5 bases). CDR3 size: 13 residues. CDR1 is MNHEY and CDR2 is SVGAGI in the germline V gene. Trimming pared 10 bases from V and 7 bases from J, leaving 16 bases between. CDR3 coding DNA: TGTGCCACCCAGGGTGGGGGAGGTGAAAAACTGTTTTTT. Protein: CATQGGGGEKLFF.

The CDR3 region has the DNA TGTGCCAGCAGTTTAAGGGGGACTGAAAAACTGTTTTTT. Translation: CASSLRGTEKLFF. The V call is TRBV12-3 or TRBV12-4, the J call TRBJ1-4, with TRBD1 as a possible D gene (6 bases). The CDR3 extends over 13 amino acids. V was pared by 2 bases and J by 7 bases, with 8 bases between.

J is TRBJ2-7 and V is TRBV7-2; TRBD2 aligns across 9 bases. The CDR3 has 16 residues. V was pared by 1 base and J by 3 bases, with 7 bases of the junction left unmatched. Germline lookup yields CDR1 SGHTA and CDR2 FQGNSA. The CDR3 bases are TGTGCCAGCAGCTTAGAACCAGCGGGGGGATACTACGAGCAGTACTTC. Translated, it gives CASSLEPAGGYYEQYF.

V is TRBV6-8 and J is TRBJ2-4; D is perhaps TRBD2 (5 bases). Trimming shortened V by 2 bases and J by 8 bases, and 28 bases separated the two germline ends. The CDR3 is 19 residues long. In germline, CDR1 is MNHGY, CDR2 SAAAGT. CDR3 region: CASSYPRSTQILLGDIQYF. CDR3 in DNA: TGTGCCAGCAGTTACCCTAGATCAACACAAATACTCCTCGGGGACATTCAGTACTTC.

The chain recombines TRBV7-9 with TRBJ2-7; D might be TRBD1 (5 bases). Trimming stripped 0 bases from V and 2 bases from J, with 11 bases between. Germline values: CDR1 SEHNR, CDR2 FQNEAQ (reference sequence). There are 15 residues in the CDR3. The CDR3 region has the DNA TGTGCCAGCAGCTTAGCCGGGTCGACAGCCTACGAGCAGTACTTC. It yields the protein CASSLAGSTAYEQYF.

The chain is built from TRBV6-5 and TRBJ2-1; maybe TRBD2 (6 bases). Germline V gives CDR1 MNHEY, CDR2 SVGAGI. CDR3 length: 14 residues. The V and J ends lost 4 bases and 7 bases respectively, with 14 bases between them. The CDR3 protein is CASSLSSEVNEQFF. CDR3 in DNA: TGTGCCAGCAGTTTGTCTAGCGAGGTGAATGAGCAGTTCTTC.

The chain couples TRBV28 to TRBJ1-2, with TRBD1 matching over 7 bases. Germline V gives CDR1 MDHEN, CDR2 SYDVKM. This CDR3 spans 15 amino acids. Losses at the gene ends were 7 bases for V and 2 bases for J; bases not matched to a gene: 10. The CDR3 coding sequence is TGTGCCAGCACAAAGTCAGGGGGACAGAACTATGGCTACACCTTC. It encodes CASTKSGGQNYGYTF.

The chain employs TRBV6-5 and TRBJ1-2; 7 positions match TRBD1. This CDR3 region has 14 residues. With V trimmed by 6 bases and J by 2 bases, 6 bases remained unmatched. Germline CDR1 MNHEY, CDR2 SVGAGI. CDR3 sequence reads: CASSGTDKNYGYTF. CDR3 DNA sequence: TGTGCCAGCAGCGGGACAGATAAAAACTATGGCTACACCTTC.

This clone occurred once. CDR3 protein: CASSIRGSGQNIQYF. Written as DNA, the CDR3 is TGTGCCAGTAGTATTAGGGGTAGCGGACAAAACATTCAGTACTTC. V usage is TRBV19 and J usage is TRBJ2-4, with D tentatively TRBD2 (6 bases). The CDR3 totals 15 residues. Germline CDR1 and CDR2: LNHDA and SQIVND (reference sequence). The V gene lost 3 bases and the J gene lost 5 bases, with 14 bases spanning the gap.

V gene TRBV24-1 combines with J gene TRBJ2-1, with D possibly matching TRBD2 (6 bases). V was shortened by 3 bases and J by 9 bases, with 14 bases between the two germline ends. CDR1 is KGHDR and CDR2 is SFDVKD in the germline V gene. This CDR3 has 14 residues. The CDR3 nucleotides are TGTGCCACCAGTGATGGATCGGGGGTGAGTGAGCAGTTCTTC. It yields the protein CATSDGSGVSEQFF.

The chain has TRBV7-2 and TRBJ2-7; possible D gene TRBD1, 5 bases. The CDR3 covers 17 residues. Germline V gives CDR1 SGHTA, CDR2 FQGNSA. Deletions cut 5 bases from V and 0 bases from J, with 20 bases between. The CDR3 nucleotides read TGTGCCAGCAGCCTATTGACGACAGCCTCTTTCTCCTACGAGCAGTACTTC. This gives the protein CASSLLTTASFSYEQYF.

This chain links TRBV7-9 with TRBJ1-3, with 10 bases lining up with TRBD1. The CDR3 has 19 amino acids. The J segment lost 3 bases and the V segment lost 3 bases, leaving 14 bases of the junction unmatched. In germline, CDR1 is SEHNR, CDR2 FQNEAQ (reference sequence). In DNA, the CDR3 is TGTGCCAGCAGCTTTTTGATGGGCCTGGGACAGGGGTTTGGAAACACCATATATTTT. It is translated as CASSFLMGLGQGFGNTIYF.

The chain employs TRBV19 and TRBJ1-2; D remains ambiguous. The germline CDR1 and CDR2 sequences are LNHDA and SQIVND (reference sequence). The CDR3 runs to 13 residues. Between the trimmed V and J ends, which lost 11 bases and 4 bases, there was a span of 17 bases. The CDR3 DNA reads as TGTGCCTGCAGCTCTGGAGAAGCCTATGGCTACACCTTC. It codes for CACSSGEAYGYTF.

The chain carries TRBV28 and TRBJ1-6, with D hard to call. Per germline, CDR1 MDHEN and CDR2 SYDVKM. CDR3 length: 14 residues. V lost 3 bases and J lost 10, with 13 bases in between. For the CDR3, the DNA is TGTGCCAGCAGTTTCAGCCGACATACCTCACCCCTCCACTTT. Residues: CASSFSRHTSPLHF.

This clone appeared a few times. The chain couples TRBV7-8 to TRBJ2-7; 14 nucleotides line up with TRBD2. CDR1 is SGHVS and CDR2 is FQNEAQ in the germline V gene. The V segment lost 4 bases and the J segment 6 bases; nucleotides outside the gene matches: 11. There are 17 residues in the CDR3. This chain's CDR3 is CASSSGLAGVREGEQYF. DNA for the CDR3: TGTGCCAGCAGCTCGGGACTAGCGGGAGTGAGGGAGGGCGAGCAGTACTTC.

This chain joins TRBV2 and TRBJ2-7; D might be TRBD1 (5 bases). The germline CDR1 and CDR2 sequences are SNHLY and FYNNEI. Between the trimmed V and J ends, which lost 3 bases and 2 bases, there was a span of 14 bases. This CDR3 spans 15 amino acids. The CDR3 sequence: CASSDPTASPYEQYF. DNA of the CDR3: TGTGCCAGCAGTGACCCGACAGCAAGTCCCTACGAGCAGTACTTC.

The chain has TRBV6-2 or TRBV6-3 and TRBJ2-1; 8 bases fit TRBD1. The CDR3 has 15 amino acids. Trimming cost V 2 bases and J 8 bases; bases outside gene matches: 8. Germline V CDR1 and CDR2: MNHEY, SVGEGT. In nucleotides, the CDR3 is TGTGCCAGCAGTTACCCCTCAGACAGGGGCCATGAGCAGTTCTTC. It codes for CASSYPSDRGHEQFF.

V usage is TRBV6-5 and J usage is TRBJ1-1, with D tentatively TRBD1 (6 bases). CDR3 size: 16 residues. CDR1 is MNHEY, CDR2 SVGAGI, per germline. V was pared by 1 base and J by 1 base, with 13 bases between. CDR3 bases: TGTGCCAGCAGTTACTTCGGGGGGCGCGGGAACACTGAAGCTTTCTTT. This encodes CASSYFGGRGNTEAFF.

The chain combines TRBV11-1 with TRBJ1-5; TRBD1 aligns across 9 bases. J gave up 7 bases and V 5 bases, and 3 bases lay outside the gene matches. This CDR3 spans 13 amino acids. The germline gives CDR1 SGHAT, CDR2 FQDESV (reference sequence). Written as DNA, the CDR3 is TGTGCCAGCAGCCGTACAGGGGGCCAGCCCCAGCATTTT. This translates into CASSRTGGQPQHF.

V usage is TRBV2 and J usage is TRBJ2-2; a possible D gene is TRBD2 (5 bases). The germline V gene encodes CDR1 SNHLY and CDR2 FYNNEI. Deletions cut 6 bases from V and 4 bases from J, with 15 bases between. This CDR3 is built from 15 residues. CDR3 region: CASSQDGVATGELFF. The DNA of the CDR3 is TGTGCCAGCAGCCAAGACGGGGTTGCCACCGGGGAGCTGTTTTTT. Filled out from reference TRBV2 and TRBJ2-2, the complete variable domain reads EPEVTQTPSHQVTQMGQEVILRCVPISNHLYFYWYRQILGQKVEFLVSFYNNEISEKSEIFDDQFSVERPDGSNFTLKIRSTKLEDSAMYFCASSQDGVATGELFFGEGSRLTVL.

The V gene is TRBV19, the J gene TRBJ2-1; tentative D call: TRBD1 (6 bases). This CDR3 region has 15 residues. Germline CDR1 and CDR2: LNHDA and SQIVND (reference sequence). Trimming took off 8 bases at V and 2 bases at J, with 16 bases between the two ends. In DNA, the CDR3 is TGTGCCAGTGTTGGACGGCAGGGGCCCTACAATGAGCAGTTCTTC. Its translation is CASVGRQGPYNEQFF.

This clone was seen a few times. J is TRBJ2-2 and V is TRBV7-2, with D possibly TRBD1 on 6 matching bases. Per germline, CDR1 SGHTA and CDR2 FQGNSA. This CDR3 contains 16 residues. Trimming shortened V by 1 base and J by 7 bases, and 16 bases separated the two germline ends. DNA of the CDR3: TGTGCCAGCAGCTTAGTAATTCAGGGGCGCAGCGGGGAGCTGTTTTTT. Protein product: CASSLVIQGRSGELFF.

The chain couples TRBV3-1 (or the pseudogene TRBV3-2) to TRBJ1-5; D gene ambiguous. Trimming stripped 3 bases from V and 2 bases from J, with 8 bases between. The CDR3 extends over 14 amino acids. From germline, CDR1 is LGHDT and CDR2 YNNKEL (reference sequence). CDR3 sequence reads: CASSHRAGNQPQHF. Here the CDR3 DNA reads TGTGCCAGCAGCCACCGCGCGGGCAATCAGCCCCAGCATTTT.